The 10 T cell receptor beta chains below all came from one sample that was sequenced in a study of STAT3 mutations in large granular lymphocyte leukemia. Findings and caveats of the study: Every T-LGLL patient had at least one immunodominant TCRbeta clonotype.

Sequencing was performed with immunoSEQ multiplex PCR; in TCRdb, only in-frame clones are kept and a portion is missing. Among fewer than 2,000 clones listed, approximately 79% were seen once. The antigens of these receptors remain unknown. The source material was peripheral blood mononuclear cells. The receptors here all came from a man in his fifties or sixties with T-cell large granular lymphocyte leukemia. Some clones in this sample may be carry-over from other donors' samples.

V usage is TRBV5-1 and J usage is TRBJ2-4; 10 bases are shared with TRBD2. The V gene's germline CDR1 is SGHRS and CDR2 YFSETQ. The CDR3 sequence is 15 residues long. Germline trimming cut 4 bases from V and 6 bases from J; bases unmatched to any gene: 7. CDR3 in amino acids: CASSPIAGGGNIQYF. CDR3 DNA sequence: TGCGCCAGCAGCCCTATAGCGGGAGGAGGAAACATTCAGTACTTC. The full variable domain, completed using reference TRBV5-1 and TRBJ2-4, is KAGVTQTPRYLIKTRGQQVTLSCSPISGHRSVSWYQQTPGQGLQFLFEYFSETQRNKGNFPGRFSGRQFSNSRSEMNVSTLELGDSALYLCASSPIAGGGNIQYFGAGTRLSVL.

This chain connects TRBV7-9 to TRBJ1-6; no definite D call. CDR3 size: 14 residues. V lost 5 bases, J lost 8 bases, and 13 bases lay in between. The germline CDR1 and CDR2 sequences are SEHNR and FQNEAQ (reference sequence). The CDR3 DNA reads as TGTGCCAGCAGCCTTAACGCGGCCGATTCACCCCTCCACTTT. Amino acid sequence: CASSLNAADSPLHF.

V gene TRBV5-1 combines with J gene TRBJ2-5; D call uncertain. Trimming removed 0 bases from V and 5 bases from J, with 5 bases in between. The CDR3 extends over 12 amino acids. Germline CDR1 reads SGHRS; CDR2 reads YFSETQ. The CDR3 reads CASSLESETQYF. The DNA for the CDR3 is TGCGCCAGCAGCTTGGAATCGGAGACCCAGTACTTC.

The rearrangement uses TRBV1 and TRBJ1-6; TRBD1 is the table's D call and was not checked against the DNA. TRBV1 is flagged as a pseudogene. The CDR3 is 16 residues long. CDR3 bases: TGCACCAGCAGCCACCGGAGACAGGGGATTTTCTCACCCCTCCACTTT. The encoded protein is CTSSHRRQGIFSPLHF.

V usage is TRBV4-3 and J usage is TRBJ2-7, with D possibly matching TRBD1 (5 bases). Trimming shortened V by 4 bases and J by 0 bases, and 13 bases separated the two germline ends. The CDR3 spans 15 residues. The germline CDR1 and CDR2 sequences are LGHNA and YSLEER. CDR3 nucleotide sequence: TGCGCCAGCAGCCCCTCCTGGGGCCGCTCCTACGAGCAGTACTTC. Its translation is CASSPSWGRSYEQYF.

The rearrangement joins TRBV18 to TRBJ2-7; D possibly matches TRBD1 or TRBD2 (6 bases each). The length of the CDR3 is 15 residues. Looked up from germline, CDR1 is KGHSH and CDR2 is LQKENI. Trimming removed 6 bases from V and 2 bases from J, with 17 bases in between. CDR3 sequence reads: CASSPGAGDPYEQYF. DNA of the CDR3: TGTGCCAGCTCCCCGGGGGCAGGGGACCCCTACGAGCAGTACTTC.

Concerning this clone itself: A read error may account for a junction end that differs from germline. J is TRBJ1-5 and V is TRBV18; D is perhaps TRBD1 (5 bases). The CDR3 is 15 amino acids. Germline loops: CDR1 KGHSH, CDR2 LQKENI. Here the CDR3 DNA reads TGTGCCAGCTCACCAGCAGGGTATAGCACTCAGCCCCAGCATTTT. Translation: CASSPAGYSTQPQHF. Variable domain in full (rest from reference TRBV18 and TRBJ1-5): NAGVMQNPRHLVRRRGQEARLRCSPMKGHSHVYWYRQLPEEGLKFMVYLQKENIIDESGMPKERFSAEFPKEGPSILRIQQVVRGDSAAYFCASSPAGYSTQPQHFGDGTRLSIL.

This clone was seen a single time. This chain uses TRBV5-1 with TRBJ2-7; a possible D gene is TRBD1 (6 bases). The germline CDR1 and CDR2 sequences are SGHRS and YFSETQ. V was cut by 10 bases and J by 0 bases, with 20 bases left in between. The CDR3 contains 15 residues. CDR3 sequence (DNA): TGCGCCTGCCGCAGGCCAGGGGCAAACTCCTACGAGCAGTACTTC. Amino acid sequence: CACRRPGANSYEQYF.

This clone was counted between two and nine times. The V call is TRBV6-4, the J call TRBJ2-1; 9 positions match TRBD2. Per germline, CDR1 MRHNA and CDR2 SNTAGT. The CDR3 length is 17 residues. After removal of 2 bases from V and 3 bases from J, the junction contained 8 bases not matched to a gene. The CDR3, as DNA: TGTGCCAGCAGTGACCCTACCCGACTAGCGGTCTACAATGAGCAGTTCTTC. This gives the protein CASSDPTRLAVYNEQFF.

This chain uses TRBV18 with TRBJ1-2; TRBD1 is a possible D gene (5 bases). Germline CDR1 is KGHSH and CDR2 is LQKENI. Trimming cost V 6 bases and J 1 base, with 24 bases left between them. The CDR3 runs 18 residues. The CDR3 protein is CASSSLRGILEGNYGYTF. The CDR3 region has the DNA TGTGCCAGCTCGTCCCTCCGGGGGATACTGGAGGGTAACTATGGCTACACCTTC.